Shown below are 27 T cell receptor beta chains from a single sample sequenced in a study of blood T cell repertoires in COVID-19. Method: immunoSEQ multiplex PCR; TCRdb's copy keeps in-frame clones and lacks some. The table includes 150,000 to 200,000 clones, about four fifths detected once. The source material was peripheral blood. The receptors were gathered from a woman in her sixties or seventies with COVID-19, enrolled during active disease.

The chain recombines TRBV18 with TRBJ2-2; 7 nucleotides agree with TRBD2. Looked up from germline, CDR1 is KGHSH and CDR2 is LQKENI. V shed 3 bases, J shed 1 base, and the junction held 8 bases outside the gene matches. The CDR3 is 17 residues long. The CDR3 nucleotides are TGTGCCAGCTCACCTCAGGGAGCTAGCGGGAACACCGGGGAGCTGTTTTTT. Translation: CASSPQGASGNTGELFF.

This clone came up once. The V and J genes are TRBV18 and TRBJ2-2; D may be TRBD2 (5 bases). V lost 3 bases, J lost 6 bases, and 8 bases lay in between. The CDR3 contains 13 residues. Germline V gives CDR1 KGHSH, CDR2 LQKENI. CDR3 amino acids: CASSPGVAGELFF. CDR3 DNA sequence: TGTGCCAGCTCACCGGGAGTTGCCGGGGAGCTGTTTTTT.

The chain carries TRBV28 and TRBJ1-5, with a weak D call TRBD1 (5 bases). There are 15 residues in the CDR3. V was shortened by 4 bases and J by 4 bases, with 14 bases between the two germline ends. Germline lookup yields CDR1 MDHEN and CDR2 SYDVKM. The CDR3 nucleotides are TGTGCCAGCAGTTCCCCGGGGGTGCTAAATCAGCCCCAGCATTTT. Encoded protein: CASSSPGVLNQPQHF.

This rearrangement joins TRBV9 to TRBJ1-2; no reliable D call. Trimming shortened V by 5 bases and J by 7 bases, and 21 bases separated the two germline ends. CDR3 length: 15 amino acids. Per the germline V gene, CDR1 is SGDLS and CDR2 is YYNGEE. The CDR3 sequence is CASSHPDKKVAGYTF. The CDR3 DNA reads as TGTGCCAGCAGTCACCCCGACAAAAAGGTTGCTGGCTACACCTTC.

The chain has TRBV5-1 and TRBJ2-7; 10 bases align to TRBD1. Germline V gene sequence: CDR1 SGHRS, CDR2 YFSETQ. Germline trimming cut 1 base from V and 1 base from J; bases unmatched to any gene: 8. The CDR3 is 17 residues long. The CDR3 region has the DNA TGCGCCAGCAGCTTGAGTGCACGGGACAGGGGTTCCTACGAGCAGTACTTC. The encoded protein is CASSLSARDRGSYEQYF.

This chain connects TRBV5-1 to TRBJ2-1, with no clear D. This CDR3 region has 15 residues. V dropped 3 bases and J dropped 0 bases, with 10 bases sitting between them. From germline, CDR1 is SGHRS and CDR2 YFSETQ. Written as DNA, the CDR3 is TGCGCCAGCAGCTCAGAGGTTTTCTCCTACAATGAGCAGTTCTTC. Protein: CASSSEVFSYNEQFF.

V is TRBV5-4 and J is TRBJ2-7; TRBD2 matches 11 bases. Germline CDR1 reads SGHNT; CDR2 reads YYREEE (reference sequence). V lost 4 bases to trimming and J lost 4 bases; unmatched junction nucleotides: 10. This CDR3 contains 16 residues. The CDR3 coding sequence is TGTGCCAGCAGCCCTTTGATGACTAGCGGGAAATACGAGCAGTACTTC. Translated: CASSPLMTSGKYEQYF.

The chain joins TRBV29-1 to TRBJ2-7, with 8 bases aligning to TRBD2. CDR1 is SQVTM, CDR2 ANQGSEA, per germline. CDR3 length: 16 residues. Unmatched junction bases numbered 9, after V lost 0 bases and J lost 2 bases. DNA for the CDR3: TGCAGCGTTGAAGATCGGATAGCGGGAAGGCCCTACGAGCAGTACTTC. Translated, it gives CSVEDRIAGRPYEQYF.

This chain links TRBV18 with TRBJ2-2; 7 positions agree with TRBD2. The CDR3 spans 16 residues. The trim removed 3 bases at V and 6 bases at J, leaving 10 bases unmatched. Germline values: CDR1 KGHSH, CDR2 LQKENI. CDR3 bases: TGTGCCAGCTCACCGCCCTCTGGCGGGAGTCCCGGGGAGCTGTTTTTT. Its translation is CASSPPSGGSPGELFF.

V is TRBV5-1 and J is TRBJ2-2, with no clear D. Looked up from germline, CDR1 is SGHRS and CDR2 is YFSETQ. The CDR3 runs to 14 residues. With 4 bases removed from V and 6 bases from J, the gap between germline ends came to 13 bases. In nucleotides, the CDR3 is TGCGCCAGCAGCGTGTCCCTGGGCCCCGGGGAGCTGTTTTTT. This encodes CASSVSLGPGELFF. The whole variable domain, remainder taken from reference TRBV5-1 and TRBJ2-2, is KAGVTQTPRYLIKTRGQQVTLSCSPISGHRSVSWYQQTPGQGLQFLFEYFSETQRNKGNFPGRFSGRQFSNSRSEMNVSTLELGDSALYLCASSVSLGPGELFFGEGSRLTVL.

This rearrangement joins TRBV6-1 to TRBJ1-5; D unclear. The CDR3 has 14 amino acids. Germline loops: CDR1 MNHNS, CDR2 SASEGT. V gave up 3 bases and J gave up 3 bases, with 9 bases separating them. CDR3 bases: TGTGCCAGCAGTGAGAACGGGGTCAATCAGCCCCAGCATTTT. Translating it yields CASSENGVNQPQHF.

Concerning this clone: At one of its ends the junction is not consistent with the germline gene, which may arise from a read error. This chain connects TRBV7-9 to TRBJ1-6; TRBD1 aligns across 9 bases. Germline V gene sequence: CDR1 SEHNR, CDR2 FQNEAQ (reference sequence). This CDR3 has 14 amino acids. The CDR3 coding sequence is TGTGCCAGCAGCTTGGGACAGGGTAATCCACCCCTCCACTTT. This codes for CASSLGQGNPPLHF.

The rearrangement links TRBV19 to TRBJ2-2; D uncertain. The CDR3 has 15 amino acids. V was clipped by 3 bases and J by 7 bases, with 15 bases between them. CDR1 LNHDA and CDR2 SQIVND come from the germline V gene (reference sequence). CDR3 region: CASSILSTFSGELFF. As DNA, the CDR3 is TGTGCCAGTAGTATCTTATCGACATTCAGCGGGGAGCTGTTTTTT.

The rearrangement links TRBV21-1 to TRBJ1-5; the table's D call TRBD1 went unverified against the DNA. TRBV21-1 is flagged as a pseudogene. The CDR3 totals 14 residues. The CDR3 coding sequence is TGTGCCAGCAGCAAAAAGGTCTCAGGCCAGCCCCAGCATTTT. This translates into CASSKKVSGQPQHF.

This chain connects TRBV4-2 to TRBJ2-1; TRBD2 matches at 10 bases. CDR1 LGHNA and CDR2 YNFKEQ come from the germline V gene. V shed 0 bases, J shed 4 bases, and the junction held 3 bases outside the gene matches. The CDR3 is 16 amino acids. CDR3 in DNA: TGTGCCAGCAGCCAAGACACTAGCGGGACTTACAATGAGCAGTTCTTC. Protein sequence: CASSQDTSGTYNEQFF.

V is TRBV5-6 and J is TRBJ2-3; D is possibly TRBD2 (6 bases). The length of the CDR3 is 16 residues. Trimming took off 0 bases at V and 2 bases at J, with 13 bases between the two ends. Germline CDR1 is SGHDT and CDR2 is YYEEEE. The CDR3, as DNA: TGTGCCAGCAGCTTGGTTGGCGGGACGTACACAGATACGCAGTATTTT. Translating gives CASSLVGGTYTDTQYF.

The chain uses TRBV19 and TRBJ1-2, with 9 bases fitting TRBD1. This CDR3 is built from 13 residues. Unmatched junction bases numbered 7, after V lost 10 bases and J lost 4 bases. The V gene's germline CDR1 is LNHDA and CDR2 SQIVND (reference sequence). As DNA, the CDR3 is TGTGCCACCGCGCCGGGACAGGGCTATGGCTACACCTTC. It codes for CATAPGQGYGYTF.

The J gene is TRBJ2-1, the V gene TRBV12-3 or TRBV12-4; D may be TRBD1 (6 bases). This CDR3 spans 12 amino acids. Trimming took 5 bases from V and 6 from J, leaving 8 bases between them. The CDR3 protein is CASSMTGNEQFF. The CDR3 bases are TGTGCCAGCAGTATGACAGGCAATGAGCAGTTCTTC.

The chain couples TRBV19 to TRBJ1-3; D is perhaps TRBD1 (6 bases). The CDR3 has 15 residues. CDR1 is LNHDA and CDR2 is SQIVND in the germline V gene (reference sequence). The V and J ends lost 6 bases and 0 bases respectively, with 12 bases between them. The CDR3 DNA is TGTGCCAGTAGGGACCGGACAGCCTCTGGAAACACCATATATTTT. It codes for CASRDRTASGNTIYF. The entire variable domain, with the rest obtained from reference TRBV19 and TRBJ1-3, is as follows: DGGITQSPKYLFRKEGQNVTLSCEQNLNHDAMYWYRQDPGQGLRLIYYSQIVNDFQKGDIAEGYSVSREKKESFPLTVTSAQKNPTAFYLCASRDRTASGNTIYFGEGSWLTVV.

The J gene is TRBJ2-1, the V gene TRBV5-4, with TRBD2 matching over 9 bases. J gave up 5 bases and V 0 bases, and 9 bases lay outside the gene matches. The CDR3 covers 17 residues. CDR1 is SGHNT, CDR2 YYREEE, per germline (reference sequence). The CDR3 sequence: CASSLVASGNLNNEQFF. CDR3 DNA: TGTGCCAGCAGCTTGGTAGCTAGCGGGAATTTGAACAATGAGCAGTTCTTC.

The rearrangement joins TRBV5-4 to TRBJ2-2, with 8 bases that match TRBD2. CDR1 SGHNT and CDR2 YYREEE come from the germline V gene (reference sequence). The junction had 3 bases not matched to a gene; V was cut back by 3 bases and J by 2 bases. The CDR3 contains 15 residues. The CDR3 DNA reads as TGTGCCAGCAGCTCTAGCGGGCGTAACACCGGGGAGCTGTTTTTT. Its translation: CASSSSGRNTGELFF.

CDR3 residues: CAWSVLPLREKLFF. The DNA of the CDR3 is TGTGCCTGGAGTGTACTGCCCCTACGGGAAAAACTGTTTTTT. The V and J genes are TRBV30 and TRBJ1-4; D gene ambiguous. The germline V gene has CDR1 GTSNPN and CDR2 SVGIG (reference sequence). The CDR3 spans 14 residues. Trimming removed 0 bases at V and 8 bases at J, with 13 bases between.

This clone was recorded only once. The chain links TRBV28 to TRBJ1-2; no firm D call. Germline assignment: CDR1 MDHEN and CDR2 SYDVKM. V was clipped by 2 bases and J by 5 bases, with 12 bases between them. The CDR3 runs 14 residues. CDR3 protein: CASSLVGSGYGYTF. The CDR3 bases are TGTGCCAGCAGTTTAGTGGGTTCGGGATATGGCTACACCTTC.

This sequence joins TRBV18 and TRBJ1-6, with 10 nucleotides matching TRBD1. V shed 4 bases and J 13 bases; nucleotides not matched to a gene: 7. This CDR3 comprises 14 residues. CDR1 and CDR2 from the germline V gene are KGHSH and LQKENI. The CDR3 DNA is TGTGCCAGCTCACAGGACAGGGGGATAGTCCCCCTCCACTTT. Translation gives CASSQDRGIVPLHF.

The rearrangement links TRBV3-1 (or the pseudogene TRBV3-2) to TRBJ2-3; 9 bases are shared with TRBD2. CDR3 length equals 19 residues. Germline trimming cut 2 bases from V and 0 bases from J; bases unmatched to any gene: 12. From germline, CDR1 is LGHDT and CDR2 YNNKEL (reference sequence). CDR3 in amino acids: CASSQRSGRRYSSTDTQYF. The CDR3 nucleotides are TGTGCCAGCAGCCAACGGAGCGGGAGGCGATATTCTAGCACAGATACGCAGTATTTT.

The rearrangement joins TRBV7-3 to TRBJ2-3; 12 bases are a match to TRBD2. The germline V gene has CDR1 SGHTA and CDR2 FQGTGA. There are 15 residues in the CDR3. Trimming took 6 bases from V and 4 from J; bases not matched to a gene: 5. CDR3 loop: CASSPSGRAADTQYF. The CDR3 region has the DNA TGTGCCAGCAGTCCTAGCGGGAGGGCCGCAGATACGCAGTATTTT.

This clone has a single count. The chain joins TRBV4-1 to TRBJ2-5, with 10 bases that match TRBD1. The CDR3 totals 16 residues. Germline V gives CDR1 MGHRA, CDR2 YSYEKL. V shed 3 bases, J shed 1 base, and the junction held 5 bases outside the gene matches. CDR3 residues: CASSQRGQGFQETQYF. CDR3 DNA sequence: TGCGCCAGCAGCCAGAGGGGACAGGGGTTCCAAGAGACCCAGTACTTC.